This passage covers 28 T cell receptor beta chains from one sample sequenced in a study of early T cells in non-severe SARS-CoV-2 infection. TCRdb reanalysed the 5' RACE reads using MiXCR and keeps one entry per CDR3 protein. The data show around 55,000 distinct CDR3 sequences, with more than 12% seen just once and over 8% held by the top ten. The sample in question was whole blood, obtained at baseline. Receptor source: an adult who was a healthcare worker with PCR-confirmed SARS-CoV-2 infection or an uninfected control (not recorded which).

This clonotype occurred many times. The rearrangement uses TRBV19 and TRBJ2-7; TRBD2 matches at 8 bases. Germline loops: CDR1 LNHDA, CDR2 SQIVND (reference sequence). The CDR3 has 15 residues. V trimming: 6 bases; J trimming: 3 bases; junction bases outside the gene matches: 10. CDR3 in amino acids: CASSPGGALSYEQYF. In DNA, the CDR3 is TGTGCCAGTAGCCCGGGGGGGGCGTTAAGCTACGAGCAGTACTTC.

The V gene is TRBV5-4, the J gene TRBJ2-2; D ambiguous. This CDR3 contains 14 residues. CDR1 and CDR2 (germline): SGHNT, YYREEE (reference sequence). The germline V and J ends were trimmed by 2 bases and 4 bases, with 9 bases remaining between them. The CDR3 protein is CASSFDSSTGELFF. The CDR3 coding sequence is TGTGCCAGCAGCTTTGATTCGAGCACCGGGGAGCTGTTTTTT.

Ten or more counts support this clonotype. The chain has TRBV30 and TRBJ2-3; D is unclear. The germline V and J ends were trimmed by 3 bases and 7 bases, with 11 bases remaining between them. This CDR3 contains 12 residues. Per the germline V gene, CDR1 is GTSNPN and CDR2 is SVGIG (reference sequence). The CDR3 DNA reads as TGTGCCTGGAGCGCCTCCCGTAATACGCAGTATTTT. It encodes CAWSASRNTQYF.

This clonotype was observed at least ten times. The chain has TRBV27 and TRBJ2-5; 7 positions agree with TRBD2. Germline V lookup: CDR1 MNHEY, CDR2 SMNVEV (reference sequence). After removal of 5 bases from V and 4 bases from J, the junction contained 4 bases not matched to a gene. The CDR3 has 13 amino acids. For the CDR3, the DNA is TGTGCCAGCAGTCCACCGGGGGGAGAGACCCAGTACTTC. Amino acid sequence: CASSPPGGETQYF.

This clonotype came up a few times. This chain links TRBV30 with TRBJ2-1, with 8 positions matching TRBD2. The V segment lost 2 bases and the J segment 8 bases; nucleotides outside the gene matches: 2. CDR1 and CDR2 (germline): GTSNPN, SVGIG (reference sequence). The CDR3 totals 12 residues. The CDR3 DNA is TGTGCCTGGAGTCACGGGGGGGATGAGCAGTTCTTC. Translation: CAWSHGGDEQFF.

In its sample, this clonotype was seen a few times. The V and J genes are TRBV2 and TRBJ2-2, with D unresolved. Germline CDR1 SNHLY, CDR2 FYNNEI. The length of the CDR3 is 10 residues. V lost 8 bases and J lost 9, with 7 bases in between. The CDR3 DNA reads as TGTGCCAGCGCTGTAAGGGAGCTGTTTTTT. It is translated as CASAVRELFF.

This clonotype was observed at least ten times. CDR3 sequence: CATSPNMGGSNQPQHF. In DNA form, the CDR3 reads TGTGCCACCAGTCCCAACATGGGGGGAAGCAATCAGCCCCAGCATTTT. V is TRBV24-1 and J is TRBJ1-5; maybe TRBD1 (5 bases). Germline loops: CDR1 KGHDR, CDR2 SFDVKD. This CDR3 comprises 16 residues. Trimming pared 6 bases from V and 1 base from J, leaving 15 bases between.

The CDR3 DNA reads TGCGCCAGCAGCTTGGAACCGGGACAGCGAAATGAAAAACTGTTTTTT. Encoded protein: CASSLEPGQRNEKLFF. The rearrangement uses TRBV5-1 and TRBJ1-4; TRBD1 agrees at 7 bases. With V trimmed by 0 bases and J by 5 bases, 7 bases remained unmatched. This CDR3 comprises 16 residues. The V gene's germline CDR1 is SGHRS and CDR2 YFSETQ.

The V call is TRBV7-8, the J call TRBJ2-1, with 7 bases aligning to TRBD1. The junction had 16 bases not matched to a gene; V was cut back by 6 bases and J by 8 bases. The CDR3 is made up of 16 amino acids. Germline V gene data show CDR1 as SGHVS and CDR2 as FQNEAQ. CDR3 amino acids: CASRDRWDSKRDEQFF. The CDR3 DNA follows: TGTGCCAGCAGGGATAGGTGGGACAGTAAAAGGGATGAGCAGTTCTTC.

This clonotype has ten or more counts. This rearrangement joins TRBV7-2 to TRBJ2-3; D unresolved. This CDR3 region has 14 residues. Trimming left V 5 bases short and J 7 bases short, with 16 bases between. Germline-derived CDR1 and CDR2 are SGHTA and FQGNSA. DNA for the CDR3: TGTGCCAGCAGCCTAGACCTAGTGACCCATACGCAGTATTTT. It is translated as CASSLDLVTHTQYF.

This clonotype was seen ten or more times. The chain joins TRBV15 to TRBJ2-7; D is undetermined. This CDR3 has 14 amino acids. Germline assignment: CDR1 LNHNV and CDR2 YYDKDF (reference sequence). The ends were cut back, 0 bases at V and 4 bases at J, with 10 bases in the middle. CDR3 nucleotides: TGTGCCACCAGCAGAGATCTCGGTCGGTACGAGCAGTACTTC. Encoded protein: CATSRDLGRYEQYF. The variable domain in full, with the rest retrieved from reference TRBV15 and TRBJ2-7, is DAMVIQNPRYQVTQFGKPVTLSCSQTLNHNVMYWYQQKSSQAPKLLFHYYDKDFNNEADTPDNFQSRRPNTSFCFLDIRSPGLGDTAMYLCATSRDLGRYEQYFGPGTRLTVT.

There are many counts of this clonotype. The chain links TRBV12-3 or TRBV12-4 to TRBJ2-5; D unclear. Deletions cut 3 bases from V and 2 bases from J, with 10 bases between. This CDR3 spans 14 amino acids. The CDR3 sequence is CASSFPGRQETQYF. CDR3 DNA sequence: TGTGCCAGCAGTTTCCCCGGACGGCAAGAGACCCAGTACTTC.

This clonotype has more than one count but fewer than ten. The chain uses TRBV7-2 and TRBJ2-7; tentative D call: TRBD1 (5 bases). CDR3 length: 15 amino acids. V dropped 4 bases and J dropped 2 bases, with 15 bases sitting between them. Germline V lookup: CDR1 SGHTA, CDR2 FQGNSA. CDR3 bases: TGTGCCAGCAGCTACATCGGGCAGGGCGCCTACGAGCAGTACTTC. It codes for CASSYIGQGAYEQYF.

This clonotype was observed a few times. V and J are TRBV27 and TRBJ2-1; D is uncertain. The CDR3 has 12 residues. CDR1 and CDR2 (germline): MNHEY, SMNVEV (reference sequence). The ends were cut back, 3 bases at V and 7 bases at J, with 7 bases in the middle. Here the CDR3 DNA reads TGTGCCAGCAGTTTGAGGAGAAATGAGCAGTTCTTC. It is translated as CASSLRRNEQFF.

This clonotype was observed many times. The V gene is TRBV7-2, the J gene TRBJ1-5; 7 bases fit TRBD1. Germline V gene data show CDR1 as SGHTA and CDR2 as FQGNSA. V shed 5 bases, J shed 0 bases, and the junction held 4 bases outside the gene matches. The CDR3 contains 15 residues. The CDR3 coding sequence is TGTGCCAGCAGCGTAGGGACAGTTAGCAATCAGCCCCAGCATTTT. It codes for CASSVGTVSNQPQHF. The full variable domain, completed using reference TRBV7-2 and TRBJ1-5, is GAGVSQSPSNKVTEKGKDVELRCDPISGHTALYWYRQSLGQGLEFLIYFQGNSAPDKSGLPSDRFSAERTGGSVSTLTIQRTQQEDSAVYLCASSVGTVSNQPQHFGDGTRLSIL.

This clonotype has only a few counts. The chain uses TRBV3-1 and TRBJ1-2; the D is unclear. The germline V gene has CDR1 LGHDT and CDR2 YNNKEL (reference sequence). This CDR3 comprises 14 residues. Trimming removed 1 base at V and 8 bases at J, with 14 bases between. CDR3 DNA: TGTGCCAGCAGCCAAGTGTCTTGGCAACGAGGCTACACCTTC. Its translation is CASSQVSWQRGYTF.

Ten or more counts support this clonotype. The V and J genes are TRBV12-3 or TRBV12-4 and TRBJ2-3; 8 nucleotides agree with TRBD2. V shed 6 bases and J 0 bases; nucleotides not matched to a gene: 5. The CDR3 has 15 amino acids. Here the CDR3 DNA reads TGTGCCAGCAGCTCCTCTAGCGGGAGCACAGATACGCAGTATTTT. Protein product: CASSSSSGSTDTQYF.

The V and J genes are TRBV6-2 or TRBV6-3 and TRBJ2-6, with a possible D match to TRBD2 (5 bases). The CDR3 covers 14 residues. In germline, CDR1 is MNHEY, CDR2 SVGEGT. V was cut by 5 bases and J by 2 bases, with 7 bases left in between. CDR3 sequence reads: CASSTRAGANVLTF. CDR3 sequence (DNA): TGTGCCAGCAGTACTAGAGCTGGGGCCAACGTCCTGACTTTC.

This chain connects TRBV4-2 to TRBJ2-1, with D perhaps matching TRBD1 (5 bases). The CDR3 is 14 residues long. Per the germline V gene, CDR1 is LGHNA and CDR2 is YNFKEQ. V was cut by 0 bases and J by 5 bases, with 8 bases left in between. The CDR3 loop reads CASSQDRGNNEQFF. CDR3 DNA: TGTGCCAGCAGCCAAGATAGGGGTAACAATGAGCAGTTCTTC.

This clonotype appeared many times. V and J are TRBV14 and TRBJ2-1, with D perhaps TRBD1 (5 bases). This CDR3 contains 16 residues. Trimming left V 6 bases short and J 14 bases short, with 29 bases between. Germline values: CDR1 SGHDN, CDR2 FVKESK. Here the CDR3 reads CASSKGVLAVGIGKFF. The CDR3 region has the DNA TGTGCCAGCAGTAAAGGGGTATTGGCAGTCGGAATTGGGAAGTTCTTC. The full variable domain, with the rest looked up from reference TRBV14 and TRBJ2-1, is EAGVTQFPSHSVIEKGQTVTLRCDPISGHDNLYWYRRVMGKEIKFLLHFVKESKQDESGMPNNRFLAERTGGTYSTLKVQPAELEDSGVYFCASSKGVLAVGIGKFFGPGTRLTVL.

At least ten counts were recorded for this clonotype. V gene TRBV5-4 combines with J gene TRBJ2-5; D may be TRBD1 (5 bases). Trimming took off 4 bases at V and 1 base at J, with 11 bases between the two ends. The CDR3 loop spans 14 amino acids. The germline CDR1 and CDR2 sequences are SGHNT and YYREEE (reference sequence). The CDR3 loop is CASSADTLQETQYF. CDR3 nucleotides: TGTGCCAGCAGCGCGGACACACTCCAAGAGACCCAGTACTTC.

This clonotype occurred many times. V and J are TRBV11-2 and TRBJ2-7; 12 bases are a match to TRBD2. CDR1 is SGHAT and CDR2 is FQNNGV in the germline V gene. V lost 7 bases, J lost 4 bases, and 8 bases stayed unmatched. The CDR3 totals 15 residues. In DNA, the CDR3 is TGTGCCAGCACTCTCGGACTAGCGGGGATTTACGAGCAGTACTTC. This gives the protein CASTLGLAGIYEQYF.

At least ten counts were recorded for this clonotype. The CDR3 spells CSAWRGRGRAREAFF. CDR3 DNA sequence: TGCAGTGCATGGAGGGGACGCGGAAGGGCACGAGAAGCTTTCTTT. The chain carries TRBV20-1 and TRBJ1-1, with D possibly being TRBD1 (5 bases). The CDR3 length is 15 residues. Germline V CDR1 and CDR2: DFQATT, SNEGSKA (reference sequence). V was pared by 6 bases and J by 8 bases, with 25 bases between.

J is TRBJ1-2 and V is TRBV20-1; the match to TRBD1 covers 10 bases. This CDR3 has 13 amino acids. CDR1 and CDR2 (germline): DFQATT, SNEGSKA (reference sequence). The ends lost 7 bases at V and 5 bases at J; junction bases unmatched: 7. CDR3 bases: TGCAGTGTAGGACAGGGGGTGGGATATGGCTACACCTTC. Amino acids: CSVGQGVGYGYTF.

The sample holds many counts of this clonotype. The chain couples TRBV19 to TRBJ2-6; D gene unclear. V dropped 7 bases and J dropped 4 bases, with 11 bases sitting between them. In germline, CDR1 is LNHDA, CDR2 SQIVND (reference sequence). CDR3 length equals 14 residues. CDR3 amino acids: CASNVQLGANVLTF. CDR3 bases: TGTGCCAGTAACGTACAGTTGGGGGCCAACGTCCTGACTTTC.

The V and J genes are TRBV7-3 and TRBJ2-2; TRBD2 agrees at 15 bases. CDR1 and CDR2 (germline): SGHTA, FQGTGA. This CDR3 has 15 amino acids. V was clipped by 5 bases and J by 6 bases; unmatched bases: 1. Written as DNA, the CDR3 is TGTGCCAGCAGCCGGACTAGCGGGAGGGCCGGGGAGCTGTTTTTT. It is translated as CASSRTSGRAGELFF.

The DNA for the CDR3 is TGTGCCAGTAGTGGGTACGAGACCCAGTACTTC. Encoded protein: CASSGYETQYF. The J gene is TRBJ2-5, the V gene TRBV19; D is unresolved. The CDR3 runs 11 residues. CDR1 is LNHDA and CDR2 is SQIVND in the germline V gene (reference sequence). Trimming cost V 5 bases and J 5 bases, with 6 bases left between them.

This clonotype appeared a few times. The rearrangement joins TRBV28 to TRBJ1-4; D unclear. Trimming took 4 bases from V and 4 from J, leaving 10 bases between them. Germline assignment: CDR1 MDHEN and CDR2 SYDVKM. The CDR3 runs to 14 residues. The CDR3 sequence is CASSSRSLNEKLFF. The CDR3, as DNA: TGTGCCAGCAGTTCCCGGAGCCTTAATGAAAAACTGTTTTTT. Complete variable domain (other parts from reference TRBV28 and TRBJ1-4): DVKVTQSSRYLVKRTGEKVFLECVQDMDHENMFWYRQDPGLGLRLIYFSYDVKMKEKGDIPEGYSVSREKKERFSLILESASTNQTSMYLCASSSRSLNEKLFFGSGTQLSVL.